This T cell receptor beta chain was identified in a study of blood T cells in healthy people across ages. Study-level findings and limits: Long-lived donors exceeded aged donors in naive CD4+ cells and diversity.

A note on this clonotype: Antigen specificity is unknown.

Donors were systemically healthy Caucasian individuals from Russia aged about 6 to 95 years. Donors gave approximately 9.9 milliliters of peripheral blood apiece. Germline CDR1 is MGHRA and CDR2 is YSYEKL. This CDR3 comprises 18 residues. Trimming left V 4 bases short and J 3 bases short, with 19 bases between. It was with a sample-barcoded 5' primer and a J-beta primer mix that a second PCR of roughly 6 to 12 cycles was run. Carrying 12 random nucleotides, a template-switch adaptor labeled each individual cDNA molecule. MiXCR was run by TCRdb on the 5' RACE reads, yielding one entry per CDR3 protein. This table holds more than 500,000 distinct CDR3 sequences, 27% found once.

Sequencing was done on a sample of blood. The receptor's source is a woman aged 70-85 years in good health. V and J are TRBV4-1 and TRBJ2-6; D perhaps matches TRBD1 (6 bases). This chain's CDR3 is CASSLGTGLWGGANVLTF. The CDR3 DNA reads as TGCGCCAGCAGCCTGGGTACAGGGCTATGGGGTGGGGCCAACGTCCTGACTTTC.